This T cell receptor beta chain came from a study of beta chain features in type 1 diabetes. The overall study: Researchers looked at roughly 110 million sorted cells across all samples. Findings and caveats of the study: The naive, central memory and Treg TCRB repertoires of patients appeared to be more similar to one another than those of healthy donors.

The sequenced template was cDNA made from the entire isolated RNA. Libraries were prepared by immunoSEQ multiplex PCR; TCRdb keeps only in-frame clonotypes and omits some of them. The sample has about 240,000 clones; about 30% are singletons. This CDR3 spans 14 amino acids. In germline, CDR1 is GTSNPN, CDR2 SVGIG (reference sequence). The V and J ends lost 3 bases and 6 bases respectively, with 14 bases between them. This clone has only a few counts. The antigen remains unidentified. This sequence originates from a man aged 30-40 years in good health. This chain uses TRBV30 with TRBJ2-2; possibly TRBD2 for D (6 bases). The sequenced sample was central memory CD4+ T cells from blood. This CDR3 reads CAWSPGLTPGELFF. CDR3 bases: TGTGCCTGGAGCCCGGGACTCACTCCCGGGGAGCTGTTTTTT.